This T cell receptor (beta chain) derives from a study of technical replicates of blood from several donors. Repertoires were generated with immunoSEQ multiplex PCR, while TCRdb's copy carries only in-frame clones and drops some. The sample holds about 80,000 clones, 95% to 98% seen once. Losses at the gene ends were 7 bases for V and 5 bases for J; bases not matched to a gene: 14. Germline CDR1 is SGHVS and CDR2 is FQNEAQ. The CDR3 loop spans 16 amino acids. The receptor was isolated from a human donor in good health. The specimen sequenced was T cells isolated from PBMCs. This chain joins TRBV7-8 and TRBJ2-1; TRBD2 matches at 7 bases. In DNA form, the CDR3 reads TGTGCCAGCACCAGTCTGGTGCGGGAGATCCACAATGAGCAGTTCTTC. This gives the protein CASTSLVREIHNEQFF.